A single sample is the source of the 27 T cell receptor beta chains below, sequenced in a study of cytomegalovirus exposure and HLA in healthy donors. Researchers ran the PCR with 60 Vbeta and 13 Jbeta primers. TCRdb's table, derived via immunoSEQ multiplex PCR, lists solely in-frame clones and lacks some. The profile shows fewer than 200,000 clones, 68% of them singletons. The source material was PBMCs. Source of these receptors: a man in his forties or fifties in good health and CMV-seronegative.

This clone was observed a handful of times. This chain links TRBV27 with TRBJ2-5, with 8 bases aligning to TRBD2. CDR3 size: 14 residues. J was trimmed by 4 bases and V by 8 bases; bases with no gene match: 9. In germline, CDR1 is MNHEY, CDR2 SMNVEV (reference sequence). The CDR3 coding sequence is TGTGCCAGCGCTTCCGGGGGGGCAGCAGAGACCCAGTACTTC. Protein sequence: CASASGGAAETQYF.

This clone was recorded a few times. The chain uses TRBV18 and TRBJ2-7; 8 bases align to TRBD1. V gave up 6 bases and J gave up 5 bases; unmatched junction bases: 6. Germline V lookup: CDR1 KGHSH, CDR2 LQKENI. The CDR3 loop spans 13 amino acids. For the CDR3, the DNA is TGTGCCAGCTCGTCGGGACAGGTAAACGAGCAGTACTTC. This sequence encodes CASSSGQVNEQYF. The full variable domain, with the rest looked up from reference TRBV18 and TRBJ2-7, is NAGVMQNPRHLVRRRGQEARLRCSPMKGHSHVYWYRQLPEEGLKFMVYLQKENIIDESGMPKERFSAEFPKEGPSILRIQQVVRGDSAAYFCASSSGQVNEQYFGPGTRLTVT.

This chain uses TRBV10-3 with TRBJ2-7; 10 nucleotides line up with TRBD1. Germline CDR1 and CDR2: ENHRY and SYGVKD. This CDR3 region has 15 residues. V trimming: 0 bases; J trimming: 8 bases; junction bases outside the gene matches: 7. CDR3 protein: CAISESTPGQGKQYF. The CDR3 nucleotides are TGTGCCATCAGTGAGTCGACCCCGGGACAGGGGAAGCAGTACTTC.

Comment on this clone: Distinct nucleotide sequences in the sample also encode this CDR3. The CDR3 loop is CASSLDRGSTDTQYF. For the CDR3, the DNA is TGTGCCAGCAGCCTGGACAGGGGGTCGACAGATACGCAGTATTTT. The chain links TRBV7-9 to TRBJ2-3; 10 bases match TRBD1. CDR1 is SEHNR and CDR2 is FQNEAQ in the germline V gene (reference sequence). The CDR3 extends over 15 amino acids. V lost 5 bases and J lost 3; bases outside the gene matches: 5.

V is TRBV29-1 and J is TRBJ2-1; 9 bases align to TRBD1. The germline CDR1 and CDR2 sequences are SQVTM and ANQGSEA. The CDR3 extends over 14 amino acids. J gave up 4 bases and V 6 bases, and 7 bases lay outside the gene matches. CDR3: CSVVDRGPYNEQFF. The CDR3 DNA sequence: TGCAGCGTCGTGGACAGGGGCCCTTACAATGAGCAGTTCTTC.

This clone was seen a few times. The chain couples TRBV9 to TRBJ1-4; D is undetermined. CDR1 SGDLS and CDR2 YYNGEE come from the germline V gene. The CDR3 is made up of 16 amino acids. The V end was cut by 1 base, the J end by 3 bases, with 13 bases between. The CDR3 DNA sequence: TGTGCCAGCAGCGTAAGCGGGCAGCCCGCTAATGAAAAACTGTTTTTT. It specifies CASSVSGQPANEKLFF. Based on the CDR3 plus reference TRBV9 and TRBJ1-4, the full variable domain is DSGVTQTPKHLITATGQRVTLRCSPRSGDLSVYWYQQSLDQGLQFLIQYYNGEERAKGNILERFSAQQFPDLHSELNLSSLELGDSALYFCASSVSGQPANEKLFFGSGTQLSVL.

The chain employs TRBV11-2 and TRBJ1-3, with 8 bases identical to TRBD1. Losses at the gene ends were 7 bases for V and 7 bases for J; bases not matched to a gene: 6. The CDR3 is 13 residues long. In germline, CDR1 is SGHAT, CDR2 FQNNGV. This CDR3 is CASKDRAGNTIYF. For the CDR3, the DNA is TGTGCCAGCAAGGACAGGGCGGGGAACACCATATATTTT.

The chain employs TRBV11-2 and TRBJ2-6; no firm D call. The CDR3 length is 14 residues. The germline V gene encodes CDR1 SGHAT and CDR2 FQNNGV. V dropped 1 base and J dropped 4 bases, with 5 bases sitting between them. DNA for the CDR3: TGTGCCAGCAGCTTAGGCGCCGGGGCCAACGTCCTGACTTTC. It codes for CASSLGAGANVLTF.

This chain joins TRBV15 and TRBJ2-1, with 11 bases fitting TRBD2. In germline, CDR1 is LNHNV, CDR2 YYDKDF (reference sequence). The CDR3 extends over 12 amino acids. CDR3 nucleotides: TGTGTTAGCGGGGGGGCCTACAATGAGCAGTTCTTC. Its translation is CVSGGAYNEQFF.

This chain links TRBV2 with TRBJ2-7; 7 positions match TRBD1. Germline lookup yields CDR1 SNHLY and CDR2 FYNNEI. With 6 bases clipped from V and 3 bases from J, the junction kept 11 bases outside the gene matches. This CDR3 region has 15 residues. The CDR3 coding sequence is TGTGCCAGCAGCGGGACAGAGAAGAGGAGCTACGAGCAGTACTTC. Amino acid sequence: CASSGTEKRSYEQYF.

This clone was observed a handful of times. The genes are TRBV6-4 and TRBJ1-2; TRBD1 is a possible D gene (6 bases). V lost 6 bases to trimming and J lost 5 bases, with 13 bases between them. The CDR3 contains 13 residues. The germline CDR1 and CDR2 sequences are MRHNA and SNTAGT. CDR3 in DNA: TGTGCCAGCAGCCAGGGGATGTGGTATGGCTACACCTTC. Encoded protein: CASSQGMWYGYTF.

The V call is TRBV5-1, the J call TRBJ2-1, with a tentative D call TRBD2 (7 bases). CDR3 length: 14 amino acids. V was clipped by 4 bases and J by 8 bases, with 16 bases between them. Germline V lookup: CDR1 SGHRS, CDR2 YFSETQ. CDR3 sequence (DNA): TGCGCCAGCAGCGGGGGGGCCACCGTCCATGAGCAGTTCTTC. This gives the protein CASSGGATVHEQFF.

V and J are TRBV7-9 and TRBJ2-1, with TRBD1 matching over 8 bases. Germline V CDR1 and CDR2: SEHNR, FQNEAQ (reference sequence). V dropped 5 bases and J dropped 2; count of bases not matched to a gene: 2. This CDR3 has 14 residues. DNA for the CDR3: TGTGCCAGCAGCGGGGGACAGGCCTACAATGAGCAGTTCTTC. Amino acids: CASSGGQAYNEQFF.

This chain links TRBV6-5 with TRBJ1-4; 9 bases line up with TRBD1. V lost 5 bases, J lost 5 bases, and 6 bases stayed unmatched. The CDR3 is 15 amino acids. The germline V gene encodes CDR1 MNHEY and CDR2 SVGAGI. DNA for the CDR3: TGTGCCAGCAGTGCTGGGACAGGGAAAAATGAAAAACTGTTTTTT. Its protein product is CASSAGTGKNEKLFF.

The chain joins TRBV2 to TRBJ2-2; perhaps TRBD1 as D (5 bases). V dropped 4 bases and J dropped 4 bases, with 13 bases sitting between them. Per the germline V gene, CDR1 is SNHLY and CDR2 is FYNNEI. This CDR3 region has 15 residues. For the CDR3, the DNA is TGTGCCAGCAGTGCCGAAGGGGCCCCCACCGGGGAGCTGTTTTTT. Residues: CASSAEGAPTGELFF.

The chain has TRBV19 and TRBJ1-1; TRBD1 agrees at 10 bases. CDR1 is LNHDA, CDR2 SQIVND, per germline (reference sequence). The CDR3 sequence is 15 residues long. Trimming removed 3 bases from V and 2 bases from J; junction bases left unmatched: 3. DNA for the CDR3: TGTGCCAGTAGTATGAGGGACAGGGGCAACACTGAAGCTTTCTTT. Protein: CASSMRDRGNTEAFF.

The genes are TRBV18 and TRBJ1-1, with D hard to call. Germline-derived CDR1 and CDR2 are KGHSH and LQKENI. This CDR3 is built from 16 residues. V lost 0 bases, J lost 4 bases, and 15 bases lay in between. The CDR3 sequence is CASSPPGTPGGTEAFF. The CDR3 DNA sequence: TGTGCCAGCTCACCACCGGGCACCCCCGGAGGCACTGAAGCTTTCTTT.

The chain couples TRBV4-2 to TRBJ2-3; 11 bases match TRBD2. Trimming at V came to 4 bases and at J to 0 bases, leaving 6 bases not matched to a gene. CDR1 is LGHNA, CDR2 YNFKEQ, per germline. This CDR3 is 17 amino acids long. In DNA, the CDR3 is TGTGCCAGCAGCCGTACTAGCGGGGGAACTAGCACAGATACGCAGTATTTT. Residues: CASSRTSGGTSTDTQYF.

This chain links TRBV19 with TRBJ2-5; 8 bases agree with TRBD2. This CDR3 has 16 residues. The V and J ends lost 3 bases and 4 bases, in that order; junction bases with no gene match: 10. In germline, CDR1 is LNHDA, CDR2 SQIVND (reference sequence). The CDR3 spells CASSIRPGLGLETQYF. The CDR3 region has the DNA TGTGCCAGTAGTATCAGACCGGGACTAGGGCTAGAGACCCAGTACTTC.

The chain carries TRBV6-1 and TRBJ2-1; perhaps TRBD1 as D (5 bases). This CDR3 is 14 amino acids long. With 10 bases removed from V and 7 bases from J, the gap between germline ends came to 20 bases. Germline CDR1 and CDR2: MNHNS and SASEGT. Here the CDR3 reads CAIRAEKLRNEQFF. The CDR3 region has the DNA TGTGCCATCAGGGCCGAGAAACTGAGGAATGAGCAGTTCTTC.

The CDR3 bases are TGCAGCGTCGATGGGGTCCAGGGTGGCTACAATGAGCAGTTCTTC. Translated, it gives CSVDGVQGGYNEQFF. The chain has TRBV29-1 and TRBJ2-1; tentative D call: TRBD1 (5 bases). The CDR3 consists of 15 residues. Germline V gene sequence: CDR1 SQVTM, CDR2 ANQGSEA. Trimming took off 6 bases at V and 3 bases at J, with 18 bases between the two ends.

The CDR3 coding sequence is TGCGCCAGCAGCCAATTGGCGGGGACCCAGTACTTC. Its translation: CASSQLAGTQYF. V is TRBV4-1 and J is TRBJ2-5; possible D gene TRBD2, 5 bases. CDR1 is MGHRA and CDR2 is YSYEKL in the germline V gene. Trimming left V 2 bases short and J 7 bases short, with 8 bases between. The CDR3 contains 12 residues.

For the CDR3, the DNA is TGTGCCAGCAGTTACCAGGCGAACACTGAAGCTTTCTTT. This gives the protein CASSYQANTEAFF. The J gene is TRBJ1-1, the V gene TRBV6-5; no definite D call. V shed 2 bases and J shed 1 base, with 5 bases lying between them. Germline CDR1 and CDR2: MNHEY and SVGAGI. This CDR3 has 13 residues.

This chain uses TRBV2 with TRBJ1-2; 12 bases are shared with TRBD1. J was trimmed by 8 bases and V by 6 bases; bases with no gene match: 7. Looked up from germline, CDR1 is SNHLY and CDR2 is FYNNEI. The CDR3 is 14 residues long. The CDR3 region is CASRGDRGLGGYTF. As DNA, the CDR3 is TGTGCCAGCAGGGGGGACAGGGGGCTCGGGGGCTACACCTTC.

The rearrangement joins TRBV5-1 to TRBJ2-3, with D perhaps matching TRBD2 (5 bases). Trimming took off 0 bases at V and 3 bases at J, with 14 bases between the two ends. The CDR3 loop spans 16 amino acids. Germline CDR1 reads SGHRS; CDR2 reads YFSETQ. The CDR3 region is CASSLAARETTDTQYF. In nucleotides, the CDR3 is TGCGCCAGCAGCTTGGCCGCTAGGGAGACTACAGATACGCAGTATTTT.

The gene calls are TRBV28 and TRBJ2-7, with 9 nucleotides matching TRBD1. Trimming took 5 bases from V and 7 from J; bases not matched to a gene: 9. The V gene's germline CDR1 is MDHEN and CDR2 SYDVKM. This CDR3 region has 14 residues. The CDR3 is CASSTTGGAEEQYF. CDR3 DNA sequence: TGTGCCAGCAGTACGACAGGGGGGGCGGAGGAGCAGTACTTC.

This clone was recorded only once. V usage is TRBV5-1 and J usage is TRBJ1-4; 7 bases align to TRBD1. This CDR3 has 15 amino acids. V lost 3 bases and J lost 4; bases outside the gene matches: 6. The germline V gene has CDR1 SGHRS and CDR2 YFSETQ. The CDR3 protein is CASSYTGTVNEKLFF. CDR3 nucleotides: TGCGCCAGCAGCTACACAGGGACAGTTAATGAAAAACTGTTTTTT.